The 4 T cell receptor beta chains listed next were all sequenced from one sample in a study of T cells in Graves' hyperthyroidism and ophthalmopathy. RNA transcripts yielded amplified TCR beta CDR3 regions. HTBI primers were employed in a first-round RT-PCR of the TCR CDR3. TCRdb called the multiplex PCR reads again in MiXCR, with one record for every CDR3 protein. The top ten hold approximately 8.7% of the sample, which has over 700,000 distinct CDR3 sequences, over 35% seen once. Sample: blood. The receptors originated from a man aged 18 to 35 with Graves' hyperthyroidism.

This clonotype occurred a few times. This chain joins TRBV6-5 and TRBJ2-5; either TRBD1 or TRBD2 may supply D (5 bases each). The CDR3 totals 13 residues. The germline CDR1 and CDR2 sequences are MNHEY and SVGAGI. V was pared by 8 bases and J by 1 base, with 11 bases between. The CDR3 bases are TGTGCCAGCGGGACCTTGGTCCAAGAGACCCAGTACTTC. Protein sequence: CASGTLVQETQYF.

V gene TRBV5-1 combines with J gene TRBJ1-5, with D unresolved. Germline V CDR1 and CDR2: SGHRS, YFSETQ. Trimming stripped 4 bases from V and 1 base from J, with 12 bases between. CDR3 size: 15 residues. CDR3 DNA: TGCGCCAGCAGCCCCTCCGGGCAGAGCAATCAGCCCCAGCATTTT. Protein: CASSPSGQSNQPQHF.

A single count supports this clonotype. The conserved final phenylalanine or tryptophan is absent from the CDR3, which likely points to a read error. It is unclear where the CDR3 begins or ends on the DNA, so no DNA is shown, and the CDR3 is as TCRdb lists it. This chain joins TRBV7-9 and TRBJ1-1; the D call TRBD1 from the table was never checked on the DNA. Germline-derived CDR1 and CDR2 are SEHNR and FQNEAQ (reference sequence). From its first to its last residue, the CDR3 has 9 amino acids. CDR3 loop: CASSLMSGL.

On this clonotype: A much larger clone sits a single nucleotide away, making a read error possible. The rearrangement links TRBV7-9 to TRBJ2-2, with D perhaps matching TRBD2 (6 bases). The CDR3 runs to 13 residues. The V gene's germline CDR1 is SEHNR and CDR2 FQNEAQ (reference sequence). Trimming cost V 5 bases and J 3 bases, with 7 bases left between them. CDR3 protein: CASSGEDTGELFF. CDR3 sequence (DNA): TGTGCCAGCAGCGGGGAGGACACCGGGGAGCTGTTTTTT.